The T cell receptor beta chain under discussion was sequenced for a study of beta chain features in type 1 diabetes. The germline gives CDR1 MNHNS, CDR2 SASEGT. V gave up 4 bases and J gave up 9 bases; unmatched junction bases: 8. The CDR3 sequence is 14 residues long. Findings and limits, study-wide: Cells with high TCR expression could be over-represented by cDNA sequencing. Although PCR might favor shorter templates, it would do so equally in patients and controls. Comparison showed that naive, central memory and Treg TCRB repertoires appeared more similar among patients than among healthy donors.

As every portion of the isolated RNA was reverse transcribed, the sequencing read expressed TCRB transcripts. Profiling relied on immunoSEQ multiplex PCR, and the TCRdb table lists in-frame clones only, not all of them. This table has about 360,000 clones, roughly 12% appearing once. This clone was observed a few times. Its antigen is still unknown. It was one heparinised blood draw, averaging about 110 mL, that each donor gave. The rearrangement joins TRBV6-1 to TRBJ2-2; TRBD1 matches at 7 bases. The sequence derives from a man in his late teens or twenties in good health. The sample consisted of naive CD4+ T cells from blood. CDR3 sequence (DNA): TGTGCCAGCAGTGTTGGACAGGATGGCCGGGAGCTGTTTTTT. Translating gives CASSVGQDGRELFF.